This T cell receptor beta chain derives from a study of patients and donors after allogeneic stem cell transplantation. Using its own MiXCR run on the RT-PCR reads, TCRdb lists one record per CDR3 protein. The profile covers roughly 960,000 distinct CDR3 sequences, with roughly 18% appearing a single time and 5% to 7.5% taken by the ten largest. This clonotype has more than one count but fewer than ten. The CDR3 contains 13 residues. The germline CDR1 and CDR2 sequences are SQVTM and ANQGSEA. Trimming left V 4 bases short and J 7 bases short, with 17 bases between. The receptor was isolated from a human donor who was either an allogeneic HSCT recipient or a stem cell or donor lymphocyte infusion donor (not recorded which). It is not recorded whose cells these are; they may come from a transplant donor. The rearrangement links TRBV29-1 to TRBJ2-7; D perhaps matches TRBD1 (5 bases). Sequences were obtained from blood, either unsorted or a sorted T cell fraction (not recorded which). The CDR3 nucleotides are TGCAGCGTTGTGGGGCCGTTGAGTCAGGAGCAGTACTTC. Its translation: CSVVGPLSQEQYF.